Below, 18 T cell receptor beta chains from the same sample are listed, as sequenced in a study of T cell repertoires in cytomegalovirus infection. Their antigens remain unidentified. TCRdb called the reads again in MiXCR, with one record for every CDR3 protein. The profile shows hundreds of thousands of distinct CDR3 sequences, around 31% of them singletons. Sequencing was performed on cultured PBMCs, taken from culture after CMV antigen stimulation. The receptors stem from a human donor in good health (CMV status not recorded). Some clones in this sample may be carry-over from other donors' samples.

This clonotype was detected a few times. The CDR3 region is CASSTRGGLSYNEQFF. The CDR3 bases are TGTGCCAGCAGTACCCGTGGGGGGCTGTCCTACAATGAGCAGTTCTTC. J is TRBJ2-1 and V is TRBV28, with D possibly being TRBD1 or TRBD2 (6 bases each). Germline V gene lookup returns CDR1 MDHEN and CDR2 SYDVKM. Trimming took 5 bases from V and 1 from J, leaving 15 bases between them. The CDR3 consists of 16 residues. The full variable domain, rest sourced from reference TRBV28 and TRBJ2-1, is DVKVTQSSRYLVKRTGEKVFLECVQDMDHENMFWYRQDPGLGLRLIYFSYDVKMKEKGDIPEGYSVSREKKERFSLILESASTNQTSMYLCASSTRGGLSYNEQFFGPGTRLTVL.

The chain uses TRBV20-1 and TRBJ2-1; 11 bases agree with TRBD2. After removal of 5 bases from V and 3 bases from J, the junction contained 6 bases not matched to a gene. This CDR3 comprises 15 residues. In germline, CDR1 is DFQATT, CDR2 SNEGSKA (reference sequence). DNA for the CDR3: TGCAGTGCTTCGACCGGGACTAGCGGCTACAATGAGCAGTTCTTC. Protein product: CSASTGTSGYNEQFF.

The chain combines TRBV7-2 with TRBJ2-7, with 8 positions matching TRBD1. With V trimmed by 5 bases and J by 6 bases, 9 bases remained unmatched. Per germline, CDR1 SGHTA and CDR2 FQGNSA. The CDR3 sequence is 14 residues long. CDR3 in amino acids: CASSQGTGPLEQYF. The CDR3 DNA follows: TGTGCCAGCAGCCAGGGGACAGGCCCCCTCGAGCAGTACTTC. Full variable domain (missing parts from reference TRBV7-2 and TRBJ2-7): GAGVSQSPSNKVTEKGKDVELRCDPISGHTALYWYRQSLGQGLEFLIYFQGNSAPDKSGLPSDRFSAERTGGSVSTLTIQRTQQEDSAVYLCASSQGTGPLEQYFGPGTRLTVT.

CDR3 protein: CASSPGLGAKNIQYF. The CDR3 bases are TGTGCCAGCAGCCCCGGACTGGGAGCCAAAAACATTCAGTACTTC. The rearrangement uses TRBV7-9 and TRBJ2-4; the D gene is possibly TRBD2 (5 bases). The CDR3 is made up of 15 amino acids. Germline V gene lookup returns CDR1 SEHNR and CDR2 FQNEAQ (reference sequence). Between the trimmed V and J ends, which lost 5 bases and 0 bases, there was a span of 11 bases. Full variable domain (rest looked up from reference TRBV7-9 and TRBJ2-4): DTGVSQNPRHKITKRGQNVTFRCDPISEHNRLYWYRQTLGQGPEFLTYFQNEAQLEKSRLLSDRFSAERPKGSFSTLEIQRTEQGDSAMYLCASSPGLGAKNIQYFGAGTRLSVL.

This clonotype was detected ten times or more. J is TRBJ1-4 and V is TRBV7-2, with unresolved D. The V end lost 1 base, the J end lost 5 bases, and 8 bases lay between the germline ends. The CDR3 has 14 amino acids. Germline V gives CDR1 SGHTA, CDR2 FQGNSA. The CDR3, as DNA: TGTGCCAGCAGCTTAGGGCAGATAAATGAAAAACTGTTTTTT. It specifies CASSLGQINEKLFF.

The chain couples TRBV7-2 to TRBJ2-1; weak D call: TRBD2 (6 bases). Trimming cost V 6 bases and J 5 bases, with 17 bases left between them. CDR3 size: 15 residues. Looked up from germline, CDR1 is SGHTA and CDR2 is FQGNSA. The CDR3 loop reads CASRTMEGRHNEQFF. Written as DNA, the CDR3 is TGTGCCAGCAGGACGATGGAGGGTAGACACAATGAGCAGTTCTTC.

This clonotype was observed a single time. This rearrangement joins TRBV6-6 to TRBJ2-7, with D possibly being TRBD1 (6 bases). The CDR3 has 13 amino acids. Germline V gene sequence: CDR1 MNHNY, CDR2 SVGAGI (reference sequence). Trimming removed 8 bases from V and 3 bases from J, with 14 bases in between. CDR3 coding DNA: TGTGCCAGCGCAGGGGCGACTGACTACGAGCAGTACTTC. Translation: CASAGATDYEQYF.

The V call is TRBV2, the J call TRBJ1-5; D is ambiguous. V was cut by 1 base and J by 9 bases, with 13 bases left in between. Germline values: CDR1 SNHLY, CDR2 FYNNEI. This CDR3 contains 14 residues. For the CDR3, the DNA is TGTGCCAGCAGTGAAGACACCGTCATGGGGCCCCAGCATTTT. Encoded protein: CASSEDTVMGPQHF.

The gene calls are TRBV4-2 and TRBJ1-4, with D possibly being TRBD1 (5 bases). This CDR3 is 16 amino acids long. V lost 2 bases to trimming and J lost 3 bases, with 13 bases between them. The germline V gene has CDR1 LGHNA and CDR2 YNFKEQ. CDR3 in amino acids: CASSQYAGTANEKLFF. CDR3 nucleotides: TGTGCCAGCAGCCAATACGCCGGGACGGCTAATGAAAAACTGTTTTTT.

The chain combines TRBV28 with TRBJ1-5; D is uncertain. Trimming stripped 10 bases from V and 2 bases from J, with 15 bases between. Germline CDR1 and CDR2: MDHEN and SYDVKM. This CDR3 is built from 14 residues. For the CDR3, the DNA is TGTGCCACCGATGGTCCTATCGGCAATCAGCCCCAGCATTTT. It codes for CATDGPIGNQPQHF. The entire variable domain, with the rest obtained from reference TRBV28 and TRBJ1-5, is as follows: DVKVTQSSRYLVKRTGEKVFLECVQDMDHENMFWYRQDPGLGLRLIYFSYDVKMKEKGDIPEGYSVSREKKERFSLILESASTNQTSMYLCATDGPIGNQPQHFGDGTRLSIL.

The genes are TRBV25-1 and TRBJ2-5; D remains ambiguous. Deletions cut 5 bases from V and 5 bases from J, with 39 bases between. The CDR3 runs to 22 residues. CDR1 and CDR2 (germline): MGHDK, SYGVNS. The CDR3 reads CASSHIRVPLCQRIHLLETQYF. The CDR3 region has the DNA TGTGCCAGCAGTCACATCCGCGTCCCACTATGCCAGCGTATCCACCTTTTGGAGACCCAGTACTTC. Combining the CDR3 with reference TRBV25-1 and TRBJ2-5 gives the whole variable domain EADIYQTPRYLVIGTGKKITLECSQTMGHDKMYWYQQDPGMELHLIHYSYGVNSTEKGDLSSESTVSRIRTEHFPLTLESARPSHTSQYLCASSHIRVPLCQRIHLLETQYFGPGTRLLVL.

This clonotype was detected many times. The rearrangement links TRBV7-8 to TRBJ1-1; possibly TRBD1 for D (6 bases). Trimming shortened V by 6 bases and J by 1 base, and 24 bases separated the two germline ends. This CDR3 comprises 18 residues. In germline, CDR1 is SGHVS, CDR2 FQNEAQ. The CDR3 DNA sequence: TGTGCCAGCAGTCTAGTGGGCGGATCACAGGGTGCGAACACTGAAGCTTTCTTT. Translating gives CASSLVGGSQGANTEAFF.

This sequence joins TRBV6-6 and TRBJ1-1; possibly TRBD1 for D (5 bases). Germline V lookup: CDR1 MNHNY, CDR2 SVGAGI (reference sequence). Trimming took off 4 bases at V and 2 bases at J, with 14 bases between the two ends. The CDR3 extends over 15 amino acids. The CDR3 region has the DNA TGTGCCAGCAGTTTCGGTTCGCAGGGAAACACTGAAGCTTTCTTT. It is translated as CASSFGSQGNTEAFF.

This chain uses TRBV19 with TRBJ1-1, with 9 positions matching TRBD1. V was pared by 4 bases and J by 8 bases, with 2 bases of the junction left unmatched. This CDR3 comprises 12 residues. The germline V gene encodes CDR1 LNHDA and CDR2 SQIVND (reference sequence). DNA of the CDR3: TGTGCCAGTAGTAGGGGACAGGGAGAAGCTTTCTTT. Translation gives CASSRGQGEAFF.

The rearrangement joins TRBV18 to TRBJ2-1; D unresolved. V lost 3 bases to trimming and J lost 9 bases, with 6 bases between them. Germline assignment: CDR1 KGHSH and CDR2 LQKENI. The CDR3 covers 11 residues. In DNA form, the CDR3 reads TGTGCCAGCTCACCCTTGAGTGAGCAGTTCTTC. As protein: CASSPLSEQFF.

This clonotype was observed a few times. The chain combines TRBV18 with TRBJ1-6; no clear D gene. Looked up from germline, CDR1 is KGHSH and CDR2 is LQKENI. There are 13 residues in the CDR3. With 6 bases removed from V and 8 bases from J, the gap between germline ends came to 11 bases. CDR3 sequence: CASSNGLDSPLHF. CDR3 nucleotide sequence: TGTGCCAGCTCCAACGGACTGGATTCACCCCTCCACTTT.

In its sample, this clonotype was seen a few times. The chain carries TRBV2 and TRBJ1-2; 7 positions match TRBD1. V was pared by 7 bases and J by 6 bases, with 11 bases of the junction left unmatched. The germline V gene has CDR1 SNHLY and CDR2 FYNNEI. CDR3 length equals 14 residues. The CDR3 coding sequence is TGTGCCAGCAACCATGGGAGGGGGCAGGATGGCTACACCTTC. Amino acids: CASNHGRGQDGYTF.

The V gene is TRBV5-4, the J gene TRBJ2-1; 9 nucleotides line up with TRBD2. The CDR3 is 17 amino acids. V lost 5 bases to trimming and J lost 2 bases; unmatched junction nucleotides: 11. Germline values: CDR1 SGHNT, CDR2 YYREEE (reference sequence). CDR3 sequence reads: CASSTSLAGETYNEQFF. The DNA for the CDR3 is TGTGCCAGCAGTACCTCTTTAGCGGGGGAAACCTACAATGAGCAGTTCTTC.